What follows are 18 T cell receptor beta chains derived from one specimen sequenced in a study of CD8 T cells in ankylosing spondylitis. TCRdb used MiXCR to reprocess the 5' RACE reads, holding one entry per CDR3 protein. Here the sample spans roughly 120,000 distinct CDR3 sequences, around 15% being singletons. The specimen sequenced was blood, either unsorted or a sorted T cell fraction (not recorded which). Receptors originate from a female donor with ankylosing spondylitis or in good health (not recorded which).

The chain has TRBV7-2 and TRBJ1-3; D gene uncertain. CDR1 and CDR2 from the germline V gene are SGHTA and FQGNSA. V lost 3 bases to trimming and J lost 0 bases, with 9 bases between them. The CDR3 loop spans 15 amino acids. CDR3 in DNA: TGTGCCAGCAGCTTTTGGGCAAGCTCTGGAAACACCATATATTTT. Its protein is CASSFWASSGNTIYF.

This clonotype was counted between two and nine times. The V call is TRBV12-3 or TRBV12-4, the J call TRBJ2-5; D call uncertain. The CDR3 is made up of 13 amino acids. Trimming took 6 bases from V and 5 from J, leaving 13 bases between them. The CDR3 loop is CASRVGPVETQYF. The CDR3 region has the DNA TGTGCCAGCAGGGTAGGGCCAGTGGAGACCCAGTACTTC.

This rearrangement joins TRBV12-3 or TRBV12-4 to TRBJ1-1; 7 bases fit TRBD1. The CDR3 consists of 15 residues. V lost 5 bases to trimming and J lost 1 base; unmatched junction nucleotides: 7. The chain's CDR3 is CASSSPGTANTEAFF. The CDR3, as DNA: TGTGCCAGCAGTAGCCCCGGGACAGCGAACACTGAAGCTTTCTTT.

About this clonotype itself: Germline and junction disagree at one end, which may indicate a read error. The J gene is TRBJ1-1, the V gene TRBV7-9, with a tentative D call TRBD1 (5 bases). This CDR3 region has 14 residues. The germline CDR1 and CDR2 sequences are SEHNR and FQNEAQ (reference sequence). CDR3 residues: CASTNWGQNSEAFF. The CDR3 nucleotides are TGTGCCAGCACCAACTGGGGCCAGAACTCTGAAGCTTTCTTT.

J is TRBJ1-1 and V is TRBV5-6; TRBD1 agrees at 8 bases. The CDR3 runs 13 residues. In germline, CDR1 is SGHDT, CDR2 YYEEEE. V dropped 5 bases and J dropped 9; count of bases not matched to a gene: 9. The CDR3 sequence is CASSPDRAEKAFF. As DNA, the CDR3 is TGTGCCAGCAGTCCGGACAGGGCAGAGAAAGCTTTCTTT.

This clonotype occurred a few times. V usage is TRBV27 and J usage is TRBJ2-3; D might be TRBD1 (5 bases). Germline CDR1 and CDR2: MNHEY and SMNVEV (reference sequence). V was cut by 5 bases and J by 4 bases, with 16 bases left in between. The CDR3 extends over 15 amino acids. The CDR3, as DNA: TGTGCCAGCAGTCTCCAGGGTAGAGGTCCAGATACGCAGTATTTT. It codes for CASSLQGRGPDTQYF.

Ten or more counts support this clonotype. The J gene is TRBJ2-7, the V gene TRBV7-9; 7 bases align to TRBD1. CDR3 length equals 15 residues. The J segment lost 6 bases and the V segment lost 2 bases, leaving 10 bases of the junction unmatched. The germline V gene has CDR1 SEHNR and CDR2 FQNEAQ (reference sequence). CDR3 residues: CASSLRGPTQGEQYF. CDR3 sequence (DNA): TGTGCCAGCAGCTTAAGGGGGCCGACCCAGGGCGAGCAGTACTTC. Together with reference TRBV7-9 and TRBJ2-7, the CDR3 gives the full variable domain: DTGVSQNPRHKITKRGQNVTFRCDPISEHNRLYWYRQTLGQGPEFLTYFQNEAQLEKSRLLSDRFSAERPKGSFSTLEIQRTEQGDSAMYLCASSLRGPTQGEQYFGPGTRLTVT.

This clonotype was detected only a few times. This rearrangement joins TRBV20-1 to TRBJ2-1; 13 bases are a match to TRBD2. The V segment lost 5 bases and the J segment 8 bases; nucleotides outside the gene matches: 6. Germline lookup yields CDR1 DFQATT and CDR2 SNEGSKA (reference sequence). This CDR3 spans 14 amino acids. CDR3 DNA: TGCAGTGCTGTTACTAGCGGGAGGGGCCATGAGCAGTTCTTC. This codes for CSAVTSGRGHEQFF.

This clonotype appeared many times. The V and J genes are TRBV12-3 or TRBV12-4 and TRBJ2-3, with 9 bases fitting TRBD2. This CDR3 comprises 21 residues. V was pared by 2 bases and J by 1 base, with 19 bases of the junction left unmatched. CDR3 residues: CASSLMWIGAPSGMGTDTQYF. As DNA, the CDR3 is TGTGCCAGCAGTTTAATGTGGATCGGCGCCCCTAGCGGGATGGGCACAGATACGCAGTATTTT.

This clonotype was detected ten times or more. The chain employs TRBV20-1 and TRBJ2-1, with TRBD2 as a possible D gene (5 bases). From germline, CDR1 is DFQATT and CDR2 SNEGSKA (reference sequence). V lost 6 bases and J lost 3, with 18 bases in between. The CDR3 has 15 residues. The CDR3 region is CSARPPSGDYNEQFF. The CDR3 DNA is TGCAGTGCCCGACCGCCCAGCGGCGACTACAATGAGCAGTTCTTC.

Only a few counts were recorded for this clonotype. The genes are TRBV5-1 and TRBJ2-1; 7 bases are shared with TRBD2. The CDR3 totals 14 residues. Germline lookup yields CDR1 SGHRS and CDR2 YFSETQ. Germline trimming cut 3 bases from V and 8 bases from J; bases unmatched to any gene: 8. CDR3 in amino acids: CASSSPTSSHEQFF. Written as DNA, the CDR3 is TGCGCCAGCAGCTCCCCGACTAGCTCCCATGAGCAGTTCTTC.

The chain recombines TRBV5-1 with TRBJ2-3; D uncertain. The length of the CDR3 is 14 residues. The V end was cut by 0 bases, the J end by 3 bases, with 8 bases between. CDR1 and CDR2 (germline): SGHRS, YFSETQ. Written as DNA, the CDR3 is TGCGCCAGCAGCTTGGGTCGGATTACAGATACGCAGTATTTT. This gives the protein CASSLGRITDTQYF.

This clonotype appeared many times. This chain joins TRBV3-1 and TRBJ2-7; D possibly corresponds to TRBD2 (6 bases). The CDR3 runs to 15 residues. V was clipped by 4 bases and J by 5 bases, with 18 bases between them. Germline V gene sequence: CDR1 LGHDT, CDR2 YNNKEL (reference sequence). DNA of the CDR3: TGTGCCAGCAGCCTCTATAGCGGCCTGAAGGACGAGCAGTACTTC. It codes for CASSLYSGLKDEQYF.

This clonotype occurred a few times. The rearrangement uses TRBV20-1 and TRBJ1-6; TRBD1 might be the D (6 bases). The ends were cut back, 1 base at V and 3 bases at J, with 10 bases in the middle. This CDR3 spans 15 amino acids. CDR1 is DFQATT, CDR2 SNEGSKA, per germline (reference sequence). CDR3 nucleotide sequence: TGCAGTGCTAGAGGGGGAGGGGGCTATAATTCACCCCTCCACTTT. Its translation is CSARGGGGYNSPLHF.

This clonotype turned up a few times. The J gene is TRBJ2-1, the V gene TRBV7-2, with D unresolved. The CDR3 runs to 16 residues. Trimming shortened V by 1 base and J by 3 bases, and 13 bases separated the two germline ends. Germline CDR1 and CDR2: SGHTA and FQGNSA. CDR3: CASSLGGDQNYNEQFF. Written as DNA, the CDR3 is TGTGCCAGCAGCTTAGGTGGTGACCAAAACTACAATGAGCAGTTCTTC.

This clonotype was seen repeatedly, ten times or more. The CDR3 DNA follows: TGCAGCGTTCACCTATCAGGGGACTCTGGGGCCAACGTCCTGACTTTC. As protein: CSVHLSGDSGANVLTF. This sequence joins TRBV29-1 and TRBJ2-6; weak D call: TRBD1 (6 bases). Between the trimmed V and J ends, which lost 5 bases and 0 bases, there was a span of 14 bases. The germline V gene encodes CDR1 SQVTM and CDR2 ANQGSEA. The CDR3 extends over 16 amino acids.

This clonotype was seen more than once but under ten times. The V gene is TRBV5-1, the J gene TRBJ2-1; D might be TRBD2 (5 bases). The CDR3 spans 16 residues. The germline V and J ends were trimmed by 0 bases and 5 bases, with 15 bases remaining between them. Germline loops: CDR1 SGHRS, CDR2 YFSETQ. The CDR3 loop reads CASSLAGGGANNEQFF. The CDR3 nucleotides read TGCGCCAGCAGCTTGGCAGGAGGCGGAGCCAACAATGAGCAGTTCTTC.

This sequence joins TRBV24-1 and TRBJ1-5, with a weak D call TRBD1 (5 bases). The CDR3 runs 13 residues. The V and J ends lost 5 bases and 2 bases respectively, with 6 bases between them. Germline CDR1 is KGHDR and CDR2 is SFDVKD. The CDR3 DNA sequence: TGTGCCACCAGTGCGGGGGGCAATCAGCCCCAGCATTTT. Translation gives CATSAGGNQPQHF.